This T cell receptor (beta chain) was retrieved from a study of cytomegalovirus exposure and HLA in healthy donors. Regarding the study as a whole: The sole available immune exposure information was CMV serostatus.

This CDR3 contains 13 residues. The germline CDR1 and CDR2 sequences are SGHNT and YENEEA. With 1 base removed from V and 6 bases from J, the gap between germline ends came to 10 bases. Remarks on this clone: The target antigen is unknown.

The PCR made use of 60 Vbeta and 13 Jbeta primers. Generated by immunoSEQ multiplex PCR, the TCRdb table keeps only in-frame clones and is missing some. Of 160,000 or so clones detected, 70% to 80% appear once; the ten largest clones hold 1.1% to 1.5%. The source of this sequence is a male donor in good health and CMV-seronegative. Sequencing input: PBMCs. The gene calls are TRBV11-3 and TRBJ2-7; a weak D match, TRBD1 (5 bases). For the CDR3, the DNA is TGTGCCAGCAGCTTAGGGGTAAGGGGCGAGCAGTACTTC. Its translation: CASSLGVRGEQYF.